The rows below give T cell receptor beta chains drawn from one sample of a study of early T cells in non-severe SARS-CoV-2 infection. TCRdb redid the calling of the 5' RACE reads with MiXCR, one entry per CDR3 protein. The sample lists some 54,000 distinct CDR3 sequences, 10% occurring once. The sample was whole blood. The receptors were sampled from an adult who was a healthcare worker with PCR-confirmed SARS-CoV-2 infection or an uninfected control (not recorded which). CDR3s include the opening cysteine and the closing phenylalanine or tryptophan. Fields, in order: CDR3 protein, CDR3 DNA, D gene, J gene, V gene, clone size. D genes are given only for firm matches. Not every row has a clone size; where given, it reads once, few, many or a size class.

cdr3_aa: CASSLDYGTGQETQYF
cdr3_nt: TGTGCCAGCAGCTTAGACTACGGGACAGGCCAAGAGACCCAGTACTTC
d_call: TRBD1
j_call: TRBJ2-5
v_call: TRBV11-1
clone_size: -

cdr3_aa: CASSQDNWETQYF
cdr3_nt: TGTGCCAGCAGCCAAGATAACTGGGAGACCCAGTACTTC
d_call: -
j_call: TRBJ2-5
v_call: TRBV3-1
clone_size: few

cdr3_aa: CASSLAVGTYQETQYF
cdr3_nt: TGTGCCAGCAGCTTGGCCGTGGGGACTTACCAAGAGACCCAGTACTTC
d_call: -
j_call: TRBJ2-5
v_call: TRBV5-6
clone_size: many

cdr3_aa: CASSSTGQADSYEQYF
cdr3_nt: TGTGCCAGCAGCTCCACAGGACAGGCGGACTCCTACGAGCAGTACTTC
d_call: TRBD1
j_call: TRBJ2-7
v_call: TRBV7-9
clone_size: many

cdr3_aa: CASSSHLQETQYF
cdr3_nt: TGTGCCAGCAGTTCACACCTCCAAGAGACCCAGTACTTC
d_call: -
j_call: TRBJ2-5
v_call: TRBV28
clone_size: -

cdr3_aa: CASSQELDREQYF
cdr3_nt: TGTGCCAGCAGCCAAGAACTGGACCGCGAGCAGTACTTC
d_call: -
j_call: TRBJ2-7
v_call: TRBV4-2
clone_size: many

cdr3_aa: CASSLDPGANGNEQFF
cdr3_nt: TGTGCCAGCAGCTTAGATCCGGGGGCAAATGGGAATGAGCAGTTCTTC
d_call: -
j_call: TRBJ2-1
v_call: TRBV11-1
clone_size: few

cdr3_aa: CASSQEGGDPPETQYF
cdr3_nt: TGTGCCAGCAGCCAAGAAGGCGGGGACCCCCCAGAGACCCAGTACTTC
d_call: -
j_call: TRBJ2-5
v_call: TRBV4-2
clone_size: many

cdr3_aa: CASSLTSGVYNEQFF
cdr3_nt: TGCGCCAGCAGCCTGACTAGCGGCGTGTACAATGAGCAGTTCTTC
d_call: TRBD2
j_call: TRBJ2-1
v_call: TRBV5-1
clone_size: -

cdr3_aa: CASSLRQGNSSPLHF
cdr3_nt: TGTGCCAGCAGCTTGAGACAGGGGAACAGCTCACCCCTCCACTTT
d_call: TRBD1
j_call: TRBJ1-6
v_call: TRBV5-6
clone_size: -

cdr3_aa: CATSHRAGELFF
cdr3_nt: TGTGCCACCTCCCACCGAGCCGGGGAGCTGTTTTTT
d_call: -
j_call: TRBJ2-2
v_call: TRBV24-1
clone_size: many

cdr3_aa: CASSRGQGTSSTDTQYF
cdr3_nt: TGTGCCAGCAGCAGAGGACAGGGGACATCTAGCACAGATACGCAGTATTTT
d_call: TRBD1
j_call: TRBJ2-3
v_call: TRBV7-6
clone_size: many

cdr3_aa: CASSPGVWRTRGEQYF
cdr3_nt: TGTGCCAGCAGCCCGGGTGTCTGGCGTACGAGGGGGGAGCAGTACTTC
d_call: -
j_call: TRBJ2-7
v_call: TRBV27
clone_size: -

cdr3_aa: CSARNPWGGTTEAFF
cdr3_nt: TGCAGTGCTAGGAACCCATGGGGAGGGACCACTGAAGCTTTCTTT
d_call: -
j_call: TRBJ1-1
v_call: TRBV20-1
clone_size: few

cdr3_aa: CASSEDSHPGNTIYF
cdr3_nt: TGTGCCAGCAGTGAAGATAGTCACCCAGGAAACACCATATATTTT
d_call: -
j_call: TRBJ1-3
v_call: TRBV6-1
clone_size: many

cdr3_aa: CASSAGSPISQPQHF
cdr3_nt: TGTGCCAGCAGTGCGGGATCACCGATCAGTCAGCCCCAGCATTTT
d_call: -
j_call: TRBJ1-5
v_call: TRBV6-1
clone_size: -